Given below is one T cell receptor (beta chain) in context. Its antigen is not yet known. No base qualities exist here, and no much larger clone lies one base off it. Using the deep immunoSEQ assay, multiplex PCR amplified TCR CDR3 regions from genomic DNA. Extracted genomic DNA from each cell subset was distributed evenly across all wells of several immunoSEQ 96-well plates, and each plate was treated as a replicate. For sorted subsets, 200 to 250 ng of genomic DNA, equivalent to tens of thousands of T cell genomes, went into each replicate PCR. Purified libraries were quantified with a Qubit 3.0 fluorometer, sized on a Bioanalyzer 2100, and re-quantified with the KAPA Library Quantification kit. Each immunoSEQ 96-well plate was sequenced on its own single-read 150-cycle Illumina NextSeq 550 flow cell. In the original analysis: Because the immunoSEQ output held only junctional sequences and lacked quality scores, the filtering could not match the filtering applied to full-length reads. Sequences were annotated with PyIR, a Python wrapper for IgBLAST v1.9, using IMGT germline references to assign V/J genes and CDR3. Any read was removed if the V/J assignment was weak (E-value above 1e-6), the CDR3 was missing, or the read contained stop codons, out-of-frame junctions, or ambiguous translated residues. V3J clonotypes were defined by identical inferred V gene, J gene, and CDR3 amino acid sequence. Percentage overlap between repertoires was calculated by dividing the number of shared unique clonotypes by the size of the smaller repertoire. RTK rarefaction, the Chao1 estimator, and Recon v2.1 estimates of unobserved clonotypes were used to assess repertoire richness. Generation probabilities were computed with OLGA for all TCRbeta clonotypes obtained by the gDNA method from four donors. TCRdb took this table from immuneACCESS and kept in-frame rearrangements with V and J called. Such tables lack part of the clones; where checked against another copy, unresolved V genes explain under half of the gap, and the rest is unexplained. The V and J calls and clone size were taken over from that table, and D and trimming were inferred from the DNA. This sample gives about 2 million clones in total; approximately 94% of them show up just once. In total, the top ten clones hold 0.9% to 1.4% of the sample.

This sample is part of a study of shared clonotypes between healthy human individuals (dated by TCRdb to about 2020). Broadly, across the study: The cohort comprised two women and a few men aged 18 to 49 years. For each donor, CD4 naive and CD4 memory were each given three plates, CD8 naive was given two plates, and CD8 memory was given one plate. Between about 0.94 and 8.9 billion PBMCs per donor were obtained by leukapheresis. The study deeply sequenced blood TCR repertoires of five healthy adults to estimate repertoire size and the extent of clonotype sharing between individuals. Libraries were prepared and TCR repertoires were sequenced by different laboratories using diverse techniques, in order to increase sequencing depth and limit assay-specific biases. What the work shows at the level of the full study, not this receptor alone: Sampling was restricted to blood, and TCR repertoires in tissue are likely to differ from TCR repertoires in blood. Because the study included only a small number of donors, the genetic and exposure-history diversity represented was limited. Larger estimated clonotype richness was generally found for naive subsets than for memory subsets. Pairwise subsampling indicated that sequencing depth was expected to affect the degree of clonotype sharing among donors. Clonotypes shared by all four sorted-subset donors showed higher generation probabilities than non-shared clonotypes. Sharing across several donors was observed for roughly 5% of naive CD4, 3% to 3.5% of naive CD8, about 2.3% of memory CD4, and about 0.4% of memory CD8 clonotypes. Incomplete sequencing was indicated by rarefaction of sorted-subset datasets, despite the large sequencing depth.

CD8 naive samples were obtained by positive selection for CCR7 among CD45RO-negative cells, yielding a CD45RA+CCR7+ population from which TemRA cells were excluded. Healthy HIV-negative adults with no recently reported acute infections or vaccinations were included as donors. Every donor was a Caucasian adult residing in Nashville, Tennessee, USA. Blood was obtained by leukapheresis, after which PBMCs were separated by Ficoll-Histopaque density gradient centrifugation and cryopreserved in liquid nitrogen vapor phase. Analytical flow cytometry was used to check the purity and quantity of every magnetically sorted T cell population. From each sorted fraction, genomic DNA was isolated and quantified by UV absorbance on a Nanodrop 2000c. CDR1 and CDR2, looked up from the germline V gene (reference sequence), are SEHNR and FQNEAQ. The CDR3 starts with the cysteine, ends with the phenylalanine, and has 17 residues. Only the CDR3 part of the read is kept: 51 bases, read in frame from the first base. Deletion took 2 bases off V and 3 bases off J, with a span of 20 bases between the germline ends.

This sequence uses TRBV7-9 and TRBJ2-7, and possibly TRBD2, on 5 matching bases. The TCR comes from a man aged 18 to 29 in good health. The specimen was naive CD8+ T cells sorted from blood. The sample's cell subset or site label, in plain terms: CD45RA+CCR7+. The CDR3 region has the sequence CASSLPLPTIGVYEQYF. The DNA sequence reads TGTGCCAGCAGCTTACCCCTCCCGACCATCGGGGTCTACGAGCAGTACTTC.